What follows is one T cell receptor beta chain and its context. These data belong to a study of blood T cell repertoires in COVID-19. Study at large: Sites in the United States, Italy and Spain provided acute and convalescent COVID-19 samples. The analysed material was cDNA or gDNA that came from T cells, B-cell-depleted T cells, or PBMCs.

The CDR3 sequence is 14 residues long. The germline V gene encodes CDR1 SGHRS and CDR2 YFSETQ. Losses at the gene ends were 2 bases for V and 3 bases for J; bases not matched to a gene: 2. Original processing notes: Reference gene primer amplification gave nucleated cell count estimates. The method was immunoSEQ multiplex PCR; TCRdb's version includes in-frame clones alone and lacks a portion of them. The DNA gave D and trimming, while V, J and clone size come from that table. The data contain 200,000 to 300,000 clones, about nine tenths of them singletons. Sequenced sample: peripheral blood. This receptor was obtained from a woman in her thirties or forties with acute or convalescent COVID-19. The V and J genes are TRBV5-1 and TRBJ1-2; 9 bases match TRBD1. In DNA, the CDR3 is TGCGCCAGCAGCTTAGGACAGGGGTACTATGGCTACACCTTC. Translating gives CASSLGQGYYGYTF.